The clone carrying this TCR beta chain appeared many times. From RNA transcripts, TCR beta CDR3 regions were amplified. RT-PCR in the first round (using the HTBI primer set) targeted the TCR CDR3. In TCRdb, the multiplex PCR reads were re-called with MiXCR into one record per CDR3 protein. The sample has 400,000 to 450,000 distinct CDR3 sequences, 14% to 15% seen once. The data belong to a study of T cells in Graves' hyperthyroidism and ophthalmopathy. The CDR3 covers 15 residues. Trimming removed 1 base at V and 4 bases at J, with 13 bases between. Germline CDR1 reads SNHLY; CDR2 reads FYNNEI. Sequencing input: blood. This chain uses TRBV2 with TRBJ2-5, with unresolved D. This TCR was recovered from a man younger than 35 with Graves' ophthalmopathy. This CDR3 is CASSEEGRYSETQYF. As DNA, the CDR3 is TGTGCCAGCAGTGAAGAGGGCAGGTACTCAGAGACCCAGTACTTC.